This entry describes one T cell receptor (beta chain). The repertoire was sequenced with immunoSEQ multiplex PCR; TCRdb's copy has only in-frame clones and lacks some. Of over 60,000 clones listed, approximately 93% are singletons. These data are taken from a study of technical replicates of blood from several donors. The germline CDR1 and CDR2 sequences are SGHNT and YYREEE (reference sequence). CDR3 size: 16 residues. Trimming removed 4 bases from V and 8 bases from J, with 24 bases in between. The TCR comes from a human donor in good health. Source material: T cells isolated from PBMCs. The chain carries TRBV5-4 and TRBJ1-2; no clear D gene. CDR3 sequence reads: CASSPLERILVYGYTF. The CDR3 DNA follows: TGTGCCAGCAGCCCCTTGGAGAGGATTTTGGTTTACGGCTACACCTTC.